Following are 5 T cell receptor beta chains from one sample sequenced in a study of blood T cell repertoires in COVID-19. Assay: immunoSEQ multiplex PCR; the TCRdb copy retains only in-frame clones and omits some. The data show fewer than 350,000 clones, under 90% seen once. Sequencing was done on a sample of peripheral blood. These receptors were obtained from a woman in her sixties with active or convalescent COVID-19.

This clone was seen only once. V and J are TRBV18 and TRBJ1-5; no clear D gene. The ends were cut back, 5 bases at V and 5 bases at J, with 10 bases in the middle. Germline V CDR1 and CDR2: KGHSH, LQKENI. There are 13 residues in the CDR3. As DNA, the CDR3 is TGTGCCAGCTCAGGGCAGGAGGATCAGCCCCAGCATTTT. The encoded protein is CASSGQEDQPQHF.

This clone was recorded a few times. The rearrangement links TRBV2 to TRBJ1-2, with a possible D match to TRBD1 (6 bases). V lost 6 bases to trimming and J lost 4 bases, with 12 bases between them. Germline V gene lookup returns CDR1 SNHLY and CDR2 FYNNEI. The CDR3 consists of 13 residues. The CDR3, as DNA: TGTGCCAGCAGAAAACAGGGTCTCTATGGCTACACCTTC. It encodes CASRKQGLYGYTF.

This chain uses TRBV5-4 with TRBJ1-4; 7 bases map to TRBD1. V was clipped by 1 base and J by 8 bases; unmatched bases: 11. The CDR3 contains 16 residues. Germline V gene data show CDR1 as SGHNT and CDR2 as YYREEE (reference sequence). CDR3 nucleotide sequence: TGTGCCAGCAGCTTGAAGGGAAGACAGGGTCCGGAAAAACTGTTTTTT. It codes for CASSLKGRQGPEKLFF.

The rearrangement links TRBV12-3 or TRBV12-4 to TRBJ1-2, with D possibly matching TRBD1 (6 bases). The CDR3 is 13 residues long. Trimming removed 3 bases from V and 8 bases from J, with 13 bases in between. The CDR3 DNA reads TGTGCCAGCAGTTTCGGGGGGCTGAAGGGCTACACCTTC. This translates into CASSFGGLKGYTF.

The CDR3 here is CASSDRGGSPLHF. Here the CDR3 DNA reads TGCGCCAGCAGTGACAGGGGTGGGTCACCCCTCCACTTT. This chain joins TRBV10-2 and TRBJ1-6; possibly TRBD1 for D (6 bases). The CDR3 is made up of 13 amino acids. Trimming stripped 3 bases from V and 10 bases from J, with 10 bases between. CDR1 is WSHSY, CDR2 SAAADI, per germline.